The 30 T cell receptor beta chains below come from one sample, sequenced in a study of somatic mutations in cytotoxic T cells in rheumatoid arthritis. The method was immunoSEQ multiplex PCR; TCRdb's version includes in-frame clones alone and lacks a portion of them. The sample holds 8,000 to 10,000 clones, approximately 75% seen once. The specimen was CD8+ T cells sorted from blood. The receptors originated from an adult with rheumatoid arthritis.

This chain joins TRBV27 and TRBJ2-5; 9 nucleotides align to TRBD1. This CDR3 comprises 15 residues. J gave up 3 bases and V 5 bases, and 7 bases lay outside the gene matches. Germline V gene lookup returns CDR1 MNHEY and CDR2 SMNVEV (reference sequence). DNA for the CDR3: TGTGCCAGCAGTCGGGACAGGGCAGGGGAAGAGACCCAGTACTTC. It encodes CASSRDRAGEETQYF.

This chain joins TRBV9 and TRBJ2-7; D perhaps matches TRBD2 (7 bases). The CDR3 is made up of 16 amino acids. Germline values: CDR1 SGDLS, CDR2 YYNGEE. V lost 5 bases to trimming and J lost 2 bases, with 20 bases between them. The DNA of the CDR3 is TGTGCCAGCAGTGAGAGGGGGGGCATTTCGACCTACGAGCAGTACTTC. Its translation: CASSERGGISTYEQYF.

This clone was picked up a small number of times. The J gene is TRBJ2-1, the V gene TRBV21-1; the table names TRBD2, a call not compared with the DNA. TRBV21-1 is a recognized pseudogene. CDR3 length: 17 residues. This chain's CDR3 is CASSNSHSGRVNNEQFF. The CDR3 DNA sequence: TGTGCCAGCAGCAACTCCCATAGCGGGAGGGTCAACAATGAGCAGTTCTTC.

This chain links TRBV18 with TRBJ2-5, with TRBD2 identical over 8 bases. V lost 1 base and J lost 1; bases outside the gene matches: 8. The CDR3 is made up of 17 amino acids. Per germline, CDR1 KGHSH and CDR2 LQKENI. CDR3 coding DNA: TGTGCCAGCTCACCACTGAGGATAGCGGGGCCCCAAGAGACCCAGTACTTC. Residues: CASSPLRIAGPQETQYF.

The rearrangement links TRBV4-2 to TRBJ1-4; D may be TRBD1 (5 bases). The CDR3 spans 15 residues. Germline V gives CDR1 LGHNA, CDR2 YNFKEQ. V lost 1 base and J 0 bases, leaving 6 bases between the germline ends. The CDR3 spells CASSQGQSTNEKLFF. The CDR3 DNA follows: TGTGCCAGCAGCCAAGGACAGTCAACTAATGAAAAACTGTTTTTT.

The chain has TRBV6-5 and TRBJ1-2; 7 nucleotides agree with TRBD1. The CDR3 is made up of 12 amino acids. V gave up 10 bases and J gave up 2 bases; unmatched junction bases: 4. Germline V gene sequence: CDR1 MNHEY, CDR2 SVGAGI. CDR3 loop: CATGTANYGYTF. The CDR3 region has the DNA TGTGCCACGGGGACAGCGAACTATGGCTACACCTTC.

The CDR3 sequence: CASSQSRKVGTARSSGLSGNTIYF. CDR3 DNA sequence: TGCGCCAGCAGTCAATCGAGAAAAGTTGGGACAGCACGAAGTAGCGGGCTCTCTGGAAACACCATATATTTT. V and J are TRBV23-1 and TRBJ1-3; TRBD1 aligns across 7 bases. TRBV23-1 is identified as an open reading frame with a role that is uncertain. This CDR3 region has 24 residues. The trim removed 0 bases at V and 0 bases at J, leaving 26 bases unmatched.

The genes are TRBV5-6 and TRBJ2-1, with a tentative D call TRBD2 (5 bases). The germline CDR1 and CDR2 sequences are SGHDT and YYEEEE. V was shortened by 0 bases and J by 1 base, with 8 bases between the two germline ends. The CDR3 runs to 15 residues. The CDR3 loop is CASSLGSGSYNEQFF. The CDR3 DNA reads as TGTGCCAGCAGCTTGGGGAGCGGATCCTACAATGAGCAGTTCTTC. The complete variable domain, with remaining parts taken from reference TRBV5-6 and TRBJ2-1, reads DAGVTQSPTHLIKTRGQQVTLRCSPKSGHDTVSWYQQALGQGPQFIFQYYEEEERQRGNFPDRFSGHQFPNYSSELNVNALLLGDSALYLCASSLGSGSYNEQFFGPGTRLTVL.

This chain uses TRBV7-9 with TRBJ2-7; D is undetermined. This CDR3 spans 14 amino acids. Trimming left V 4 bases short and J 3 bases short, with 13 bases between. The germline V gene has CDR1 SEHNR and CDR2 FQNEAQ (reference sequence). The CDR3 DNA is TGTGCCAGCAGCTCAACAGAGAACTTCTACGAGCAGTACTTC. Translated: CASSSTENFYEQYF.

This chain joins TRBV4-1 and TRBJ2-5, with 8 nucleotides matching TRBD1. CDR1 is MGHRA, CDR2 YSYEKL, per germline. Germline trimming cut 0 bases from V and 0 bases from J; bases unmatched to any gene: 3. The CDR3 extends over 16 amino acids. The CDR3 bases are TGCGCCAGCAGCCAAGATGGGACAGGAGACCAAGAGACCCAGTACTTC. Translation: CASSQDGTGDQETQYF.

The chain's CDR3 is CASSPKKWDLYNEQFF. Here the CDR3 DNA reads TGTGCCAGCTCACCAAAGAAGTGGGACCTCTACAATGAGCAGTTCTTC. The rearrangement links TRBV18 to TRBJ2-1, with D perhaps being TRBD1 or TRBD2 (5 bases each). Germline V gene sequence: CDR1 KGHSH, CDR2 LQKENI. The CDR3 runs 16 residues. The V end lost 2 bases, the J end lost 3 bases, and 14 bases lay between the germline ends.

The chain has TRBV28 and TRBJ2-3; TRBD1 might be the D (6 bases). This CDR3 contains 13 residues. V was shortened by 7 bases and J by 3 bases, with 11 bases between the two germline ends. Germline assignment: CDR1 MDHEN and CDR2 SYDVKM. The CDR3 reads CASTQGWTDTQYF. The CDR3 nucleotides read TGTGCCAGCACCCAGGGGTGGACAGATACGCAGTATTTT.

This clone was recorded once. This chain joins TRBV9 and TRBJ2-5; either TRBD1 or TRBD2 may fit D (5 bases each). Germline CDR1 and CDR2: SGDLS and YYNGEE. V gave up 0 bases and J gave up 7 bases, with 13 bases separating them. CDR3 length: 14 amino acids. The DNA for the CDR3 is TGTGCCAGCAGCGTAGGCCAGGGCGGAGGGACCCAGTACTTC. This codes for CASSVGQGGGTQYF. The variable domain in full, with the rest retrieved from reference TRBV9 and TRBJ2-5, is DSGVTQTPKHLITATGQRVTLRCSPRSGDLSVYWYQQSLDQGLQFLIQYYNGEERAKGNILERFSAQQFPDLHSELNLSSLELGDSALYFCASSVGQGGGTQYFGPGTRLLVL.

The chain carries TRBV6-7 and TRBJ2-5; TRBD2 agrees at 10 bases. TRBV6-7 is an ORF; its function is uncertain. The CDR3 runs to 18 residues. Trimming at V came to 8 bases and at J to 5 bases, leaving 20 bases not matched to a gene. The CDR3 protein is CASSGHKLAGPPWETQYF. The DNA of the CDR3 is TGTGCCAGCTCGGGGCATAAACTAGCGGGACCCCCGTGGGAGACCCAGTACTTC.

This clone came up once. This sequence joins TRBV11-1 and TRBJ1-1, with D uncertain. The V gene lost 5 bases and the J gene lost 8 bases, with 15 bases spanning the gap. The CDR3 has 13 amino acids. Germline V lookup: CDR1 SGHAT, CDR2 FQDESV (reference sequence). CDR3 loop: CASSPLLTVEAFF. CDR3 sequence (DNA): TGTGCCAGCAGCCCCCTCCTGACCGTGGAAGCTTTCTTT.

This clone appeared a few times. The chain employs TRBV7-9 and TRBJ2-1; perhaps TRBD1 as D (7 bases). The V gene lost 11 bases and the J gene lost 4 bases, with 12 bases spanning the gap. Germline-derived CDR1 and CDR2 are SEHNR and FQNEAQ (reference sequence). This CDR3 has 12 residues. As DNA, the CDR3 is TGTGCCGCCGGGGGACAGTACAATGAGCAGTTCTTC. It encodes CAAGGQYNEQFF. The full variable domain, rest sourced from reference TRBV7-9 and TRBJ2-1, is DTGVSQNPRHKITKRGQNVTFRCDPISEHNRLYWYRQTLGQGPEFLTYFQNEAQLEKSRLLSDRFSAERPKGSFSTLEIQRTEQGDSAMYLCAAGGQYNEQFFGPGTRLTVL.

This clone has more than one count but fewer than ten. V and J are TRBV27 and TRBJ2-2; the D is unclear. In germline, CDR1 is MNHEY, CDR2 SMNVEV (reference sequence). V was trimmed by 0 bases and J by 3 bases, leaving 5 bases between them. CDR3 length: 14 residues. The CDR3 sequence: CASSLSIHTGELFF. The CDR3 region has the DNA TGTGCCAGCAGTTTATCGATCCACACCGGGGAGCTGTTTTTT.

In its sample, this clone was seen a few times. V is TRBV5-1 and J is TRBJ2-1, with D unresolved. CDR1 SGHRS and CDR2 YFSETQ come from the germline V gene. There are 13 residues in the CDR3. Trimming removed 0 bases at V and 5 bases at J, with 6 bases between. CDR3 protein: CASSLVPDNEQFF. The CDR3 nucleotides are TGCGCCAGCAGCTTGGTCCCCGACAATGAGCAGTTCTTC.

This rearrangement joins TRBV9 to TRBJ2-2; a weak D match, TRBD2 (5 bases). Germline CDR1 reads SGDLS; CDR2 reads YYNGEE. Trimming removed 1 base from V and 4 bases from J, with 14 bases in between. The CDR3 spans 16 residues. As DNA, the CDR3 is TGTGCCAGCAGCGTAAGAAGTGAGGGAAGCACCGGGGAGCTGTTTTTT. It specifies CASSVRSEGSTGELFF. Full variable domain (outside the CDR3, taken from reference TRBV9 and TRBJ2-2): DSGVTQTPKHLITATGQRVTLRCSPRSGDLSVYWYQQSLDQGLQFLIQYYNGEERAKGNILERFSAQQFPDLHSELNLSSLELGDSALYFCASSVRSEGSTGELFFGEGSRLTVL.

CDR3 sequence: CASRPEEPYEQYV. The CDR3 DNA reads TGTGCCAGCAGACCTGAAGAGCCATACGAGCAGTACGTC. This chain joins TRBV2 and TRBJ2-7; D is ambiguous. In germline, CDR1 is SNHLY, CDR2 FYNNEI. There are 13 residues in the CDR3. V lost 6 bases to trimming and J lost 4 bases, with 13 bases between them.

The chain is built from TRBV7-9 and TRBJ1-5; the match to TRBD1 covers 7 bases. The CDR3 is 14 residues long. The germline V gene has CDR1 SEHNR and CDR2 FQNEAQ (reference sequence). The junction had 5 bases not matched to a gene; V was cut back by 5 bases and J by 4 bases. The CDR3 DNA is TGTGCCAGCAGCCTAACAGGGGAGAATCAGCCCCAGCATTTT. Protein: CASSLTGENQPQHF.

V gene TRBV6-6 combines with J gene TRBJ2-7; D remains unclear. CDR1 and CDR2 from the germline V gene are MNHNY and SVGAGI (reference sequence). Trimming removed 4 bases from V and 4 bases from J, with 8 bases in between. CDR3 length equals 12 residues. The CDR3 region is CASSSPPYEQYV. DNA of the CDR3: TGTGCCAGCAGTTCCCCCCCTTACGAGCAGTACGTC.

This sequence joins TRBV7-9 and TRBJ2-1; TRBD1 might be the D (7 bases). CDR1 and CDR2 from the germline V gene are SEHNR and FQNEAQ (reference sequence). There are 16 residues in the CDR3. V was clipped by 5 bases and J by 0 bases, with 14 bases between them. The CDR3 region has the DNA TGTGCCAGCAGCGGTCAGGAGGGGGCCTCCTACAATGAGCAGTTCTTC. It yields the protein CASSGQEGASYNEQFF.

V usage is TRBV27 and J usage is TRBJ2-7; TRBD1 matches 11 bases. CDR3 length equals 13 residues. Per germline, CDR1 MNHEY and CDR2 SMNVEV (reference sequence). J was trimmed by 7 bases and V by 6 bases; bases with no gene match: 5. Here the CDR3 DNA reads TGTGCCAGCAGCTTCGGGACAGGGGGGGAGCAGTACTTC. Protein sequence: CASSFGTGGEQYF.

V gene TRBV5-6 combines with J gene TRBJ2-1; TRBD2 aligns across 7 bases. The CDR3 spans 15 residues. J lost 4 bases, V lost 0 bases, and 4 bases had no gene match. CDR1 and CDR2 (germline): SGHDT, YYEEEE. The CDR3 DNA sequence: TGTGCCAGCAGCTTGGCGGGGGGAGGGTACAATGAGCAGTTCTTC. Protein sequence: CASSLAGGGYNEQFF.

This clone was observed a handful of times. The chain is built from TRBV28 and TRBJ2-1; 11 bases align to TRBD2. Germline lookup yields CDR1 MDHEN and CDR2 SYDVKM. V was clipped by 4 bases and J by 9 bases; unmatched bases: 8. CDR3 length equals 15 residues. CDR3 sequence reads: CASSSTTSGAGEQFF. The CDR3 DNA is TGTGCCAGCAGTTCGACGACTAGCGGGGCGGGTGAGCAGTTCTTC.

The V gene is TRBV5-1, the J gene TRBJ2-2; D is unclear. The CDR3 is 17 residues long. The germline CDR1 and CDR2 sequences are SGHRS and YFSETQ. Trimming stripped 1 base from V and 1 base from J, with 14 bases between. DNA of the CDR3: TGCGCCAGCAGCTTGACAGCCTCCGAAGGGAACACCGGGGAGCTGTTTTTT. Translating it yields CASSLTASEGNTGELFF.

The J gene is TRBJ2-1, the V gene TRBV19; D gene uncertain. This CDR3 contains 14 residues. CDR1 and CDR2 (germline): LNHDA, SQIVND (reference sequence). Trimming removed 6 bases from V and 0 bases from J, with 9 bases in between. The CDR3 DNA reads TGTGCCAGTAGAGAGAGTCTCTCCTACAATGAGCAGTTCTTC. This gives the protein CASRESLSYNEQFF.

This clone showed up just a few times. This specimen includes other DNA sequences encoding the same CDR3. The J gene is TRBJ1-6, the V gene TRBV7-9; D uncertain. CDR1 SEHNR and CDR2 FQNEAQ come from the germline V gene (reference sequence). V lost 5 bases and J lost 8, with 16 bases in between. The CDR3 totals 15 residues. The CDR3 DNA is TGTGCCAGCAGCGACCGTTTGGCTAATGATTCACCCCTCCACTTT. Its translation: CASSDRLANDSPLHF.

By frequency in the sample, this clone is large. J is TRBJ2-2 and V is TRBV2; D unresolved. The V end lost 3 bases, the J end lost 8 bases, and 7 bases lay between the germline ends. CDR1 and CDR2 (germline): SNHLY, FYNNEI. The CDR3 contains 12 residues. The DNA of the CDR3 is TGTGCCAGCAGTGAGCAGCAAGGGGAGCTGTTTTTT. Protein sequence: CASSEQQGELFF.